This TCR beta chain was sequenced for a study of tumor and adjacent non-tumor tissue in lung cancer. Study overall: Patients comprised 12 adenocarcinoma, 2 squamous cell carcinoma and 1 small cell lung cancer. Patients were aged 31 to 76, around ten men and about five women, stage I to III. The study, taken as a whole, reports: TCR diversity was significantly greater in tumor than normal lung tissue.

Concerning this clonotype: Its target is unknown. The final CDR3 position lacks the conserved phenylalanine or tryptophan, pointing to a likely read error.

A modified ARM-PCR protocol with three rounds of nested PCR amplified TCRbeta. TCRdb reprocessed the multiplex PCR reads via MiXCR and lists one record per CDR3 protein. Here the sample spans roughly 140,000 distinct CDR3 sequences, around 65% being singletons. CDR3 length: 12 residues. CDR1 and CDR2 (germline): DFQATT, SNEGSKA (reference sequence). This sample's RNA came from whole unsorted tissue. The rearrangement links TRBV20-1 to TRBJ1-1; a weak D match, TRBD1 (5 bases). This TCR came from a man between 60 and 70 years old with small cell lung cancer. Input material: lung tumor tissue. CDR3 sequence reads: CSATGGNTEAFL. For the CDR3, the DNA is TGTAGTGCTACGGGGGGGAACACTGAAGCTTTCCTT.